This TCR beta chain comes out of a study of cytomegalovirus exposure and HLA in healthy donors. Researchers ran the PCR with 60 Vbeta and 13 Jbeta primers. The method was immunoSEQ multiplex PCR; TCRdb's version includes in-frame clones alone and lacks a portion of them. Of around 130,000 clones listed, about 8.6% are singletons. CDR1 SGHRS and CDR2 YFSETQ come from the germline V gene. The CDR3 consists of 16 residues. The V gene end was trimmed by 4 bases and the J gene end by 8 bases; junction bases not matched to a gene: 12. The sample taken for sequencing was PBMCs. This sequence joins TRBV5-1 and TRBJ2-1, with TRBD2 matching over 10 bases. The TCR originated in a woman between 35 and 50 years old in good health and CMV-seropositive. CDR3 amino acids: CASSLTERGGNDEQFF. The CDR3 DNA sequence: TGCGCCAGCAGCCTTACCGAGCGGGGGGGCAACGATGAGCAGTTCTTC.